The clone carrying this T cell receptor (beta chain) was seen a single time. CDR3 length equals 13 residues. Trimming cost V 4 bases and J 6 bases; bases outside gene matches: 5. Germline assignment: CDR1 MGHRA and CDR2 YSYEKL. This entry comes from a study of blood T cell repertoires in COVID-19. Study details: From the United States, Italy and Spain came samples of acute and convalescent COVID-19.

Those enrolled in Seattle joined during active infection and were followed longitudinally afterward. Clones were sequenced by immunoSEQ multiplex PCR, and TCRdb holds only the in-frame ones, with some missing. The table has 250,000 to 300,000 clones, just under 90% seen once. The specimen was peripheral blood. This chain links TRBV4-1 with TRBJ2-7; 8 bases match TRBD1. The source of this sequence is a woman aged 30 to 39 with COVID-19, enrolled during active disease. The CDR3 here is CASSLMTGVEQYF. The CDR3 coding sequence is TGCGCCAGCAGCCTCATGACAGGGGTCGAGCAGTACTTC.